This T cell receptor beta chain appears in the sequencing data of a study of T cells in Graves' hyperthyroidism and ophthalmopathy. This clonotype was detected many times. The antigen is not known. Diagnoses rested on clinical symptoms, serum thyroxine and TRAb, thyroid ultrasound and orbital computed tomography. The CDR3 is made up of 13 amino acids. With 5 bases removed from V and 4 bases from J, the gap between germline ends came to 11 bases. Study-wide results and limits: From stable hyperthyroidism, ophthalmopathy was separated by a 13 V-J model.

Amplification yielded TCR beta CDR3 regions, with RNA transcripts as the source. First-round RT-PCR targeting the TCR CDR3 was performed with the HTBI primer set. TCRdb redid the calling of the multiplex PCR reads with MiXCR, one entry per CDR3 protein. The data show roughly 840,000 distinct CDR3 sequences, 35% to 40% seen once. The clonotype was recovered from a man in his late teens or twenties with Graves' hyperthyroidism. The J gene is TRBJ1-2, the V gene TRBV12-3 or TRBV12-4; a weak D match, TRBD1 (5 bases). The sequencing sample was made of blood. The CDR3 here is CASSPRDSYGYTF. CDR3 DNA: TGTGCCAGCAGTCCAAGGGACTCCTATGGCTACACCTTC.